These 20 T cell receptor beta chains were sequenced from one sample in a study of T cell responses to AZD1222 COVID-19 vaccine. Using immunoSEQ multiplex PCR, the repertoire was profiled, and TCRdb retains in-frame clones only, with some absent. The sample includes fewer than 200,000 clones, roughly 90% of them seen just once. The sample was peripheral blood, taken 28 days after the second AZD1222 dose. Source of these receptors: an adult who received the AZD1222 COVID-19 vaccine.

V and J are TRBV29-1 and TRBJ1-4; no clear D gene. The CDR3 is made up of 14 amino acids. Trimming stripped 4 bases from V and 5 bases from J, with 14 bases between. Germline V gene lookup returns CDR1 SQVTM and CDR2 ANQGSEA. CDR3 coding DNA: TGCAGCGTTGTTTCGGTGTTCCCCAATGAAAAACTGTTTTTT. Amino acid sequence: CSVVSVFPNEKLFF. The whole variable domain, filled in from reference TRBV29-1 and TRBJ1-4, reads SAVISQKPSRDICQRGTSLTIQCQVDSQVTMMFWYRQQPGQSLTLIATANQGSEATYESGFVIDKFPISRPNLTFSTLTVSNMSPEDSSIYLCSVVSVFPNEKLFFGSGTQLSVL.

The chain carries TRBV21-1 and TRBJ1-2. TRBV21-1 is termed a pseudogene. The CDR3 runs to 8 residues. CDR3 region: CNLIGYTF. The CDR3 bases are TGTAACCTCATTGGCTACACCTTC.

On this clone: The same CDR3 can be traced to other DNA sequences in this sample. The chain recombines TRBV18 with TRBJ1-1; weak D call: TRBD1 (5 bases). V dropped 6 bases and J dropped 1 base, with 9 bases sitting between them. Germline assignment: CDR1 KGHSH and CDR2 LQKENI. This CDR3 has 13 amino acids. This chain's CDR3 is CASSPGENTEAFF. DNA for the CDR3: TGTGCCAGCTCTCCGGGGGAGAACACTGAAGCTTTCTTT.

The chain recombines TRBV19 with TRBJ1-2, with D unclear. V was clipped by 8 bases and J by 4 bases, with 20 bases between them. There are 15 residues in the CDR3. CDR1 is LNHDA, CDR2 SQIVND, per germline (reference sequence). CDR3 nucleotides: TGTGCCAGTCGTTCGGGCATTTGGACTCTCTATGGCTACACCTTC. This gives the protein CASRSGIWTLYGYTF.

The rearrangement uses TRBV27 and TRBJ1-1; the D gene is possibly TRBD1 (5 bases). Trimming left V 6 bases short and J 6 bases short, with 17 bases between. The CDR3 has 14 residues. Germline-derived CDR1 and CDR2 are MNHEY and SMNVEV (reference sequence). CDR3 DNA: TGTGCCAGCAGCCAAATAAACGAGGGGTCTGAAGCTTTCTTT. As protein: CASSQINEGSEAFF.

This clone came up a few times. The genes are TRBV6-4 and TRBJ1-5; no clear D gene. Trimming removed 1 base at V and 9 bases at J, with 10 bases between. This CDR3 region has 13 residues. Per the germline V gene, CDR1 is MRHNA and CDR2 is SNTAGT. CDR3 amino acids: CASSDYGPRPQHF. The CDR3 DNA is TGTGCCAGCAGTGACTACGGTCCTCGGCCCCAGCATTTT.

J is TRBJ1-1 and V is TRBV7-3, with a tentative D call TRBD1 (5 bases). Germline V gene sequence: CDR1 SGHTA, CDR2 FQGTGA. CDR3 size: 12 residues. V shed 5 bases and J shed 7 bases, with 11 bases lying between them. As DNA, the CDR3 is TGTGCCAGCAGCCCGGGGCGCGGTGAAGCTTTCTTT. It specifies CASSPGRGEAFF.

This clone was counted a single time. This chain connects TRBV28 to TRBJ1-6; D possibly corresponds to TRBD1 (5 bases). V shed 3 bases and J shed 7 bases, with 19 bases lying between them. The CDR3 covers 17 residues. From germline, CDR1 is MDHEN and CDR2 SYDVKM. The CDR3 bases are TGTGCCAGCAGTTTCTTCCACTCCACGGGACGGAATTCACCCCTCCACTTT. It translates to CASSFFHSTGRNSPLHF.

The chain is built from TRBV6-6 and TRBJ1-2; D gene uncertain. The V gene lost 6 bases and the J gene lost 6 bases, with 14 bases spanning the gap. The CDR3 length is 13 residues. CDR1 MNHNY and CDR2 SVGAGI come from the germline V gene (reference sequence). CDR3 in amino acids: CASRLQEGHGYTF. The CDR3 region has the DNA TGTGCCAGCAGGCTTCAGGAGGGTCATGGCTACACCTTC.

The gene calls are TRBV7-2 and TRBJ1-1, with D unresolved. CDR3 size: 15 residues. CDR1 SGHTA and CDR2 FQGNSA come from the germline V gene. Trimming cost V 1 base and J 0 bases, with 9 bases left between them. The CDR3 nucleotides read TGTGCCAGCAGCTTAGTAGGGCAGGTGAACACTGAAGCTTTCTTT. It specifies CASSLVGQVNTEAFF.

The chain employs TRBV10-3 and TRBJ2-3; D remains unclear. The CDR3 is made up of 13 amino acids. CDR1 is ENHRY and CDR2 is SYGVKD in the germline V gene. The germline V and J ends were trimmed by 2 bases and 2 bases, with 5 bases remaining between them. CDR3 DNA: TGTGCCATCAGTGAGCCTCCCACAGATACGCAGTATTTT. The encoded protein is CAISEPPTDTQYF.

This chain links TRBV3-1 (or the pseudogene TRBV3-2) with TRBJ1-3, with D hard to call. The CDR3 runs 17 residues. Germline V CDR1 and CDR2: LGHDT, YNNKEL (reference sequence). Between the trimmed V and J ends, which lost 0 bases and 0 bases, there was a span of 12 bases. The CDR3 sequence: CASSQDIMQYSGNTIYF. Written as DNA, the CDR3 is TGTGCCAGCAGCCAAGATATAATGCAATACTCTGGAAACACCATATATTTT.

The rearrangement joins TRBV2 to TRBJ1-1; D is unclear. V lost 7 bases and J lost 4, with 13 bases in between. The CDR3 sequence is 13 residues long. The V gene's germline CDR1 is SNHLY and CDR2 FYNNEI. CDR3 residues: CASTTTDGTEAFF. The CDR3 nucleotides are TGTGCCAGCACAACCACGGACGGCACTGAAGCTTTCTTT.

This chain links TRBV29-1 with TRBJ1-1; D gene unclear. Between the trimmed V and J ends, which lost 7 bases and 0 bases, there was a span of 15 bases. This CDR3 has 14 amino acids. Germline V gene data show CDR1 as SQVTM and CDR2 as ANQGSEA. CDR3 bases: TGCAGCGCCTGTATTATAGAGATGAACACTGAAGCTTTCTTT. Translating gives CSACIIEMNTEAFF.

This clone came up a few times. J is TRBJ2-7 and V is TRBV25-1; D uncertain. CDR1 MGHDK and CDR2 SYGVNS come from the germline V gene. This CDR3 region has 10 residues. V lost 8 bases and J 6 bases, leaving 8 bases between the germline ends. CDR3 bases: TGTGCCAGCGAAGAAGGCGAGCAGTACTTC. Residues: CASEEGEQYF.

The V gene is TRBV11-2, the J gene TRBJ1-2, with D maybe TRBD1 (6 bases). This CDR3 spans 14 amino acids. The V gene's germline CDR1 is SGHAT and CDR2 FQNNGV. The V gene lost 4 bases and the J gene lost 6 bases, with 15 bases spanning the gap. CDR3 nucleotide sequence: TGTGCCAGCAGCTCAGGGGCCCTCGGGGATGGCTACACCTTC. Translating it yields CASSSGALGDGYTF.

This clone is a singleton in its sample. J is TRBJ2-6 and V is TRBV7-2; the D is unclear. Germline values: CDR1 SGHTA, CDR2 FQGNSA. There are 15 residues in the CDR3. Trimming pared 2 bases from V and 0 bases from J, leaving 5 bases between. CDR3 nucleotide sequence: TGTGCCAGCAGCTTAATTCCCTCTGGGGCCAACGTCCTGACTTTC. Translation: CASSLIPSGANVLTF.

The chain joins TRBV5-1 to TRBJ2-3, with D possibly matching TRBD1 (6 bases). Trimming cost V 7 bases and J 3 bases, with 12 bases left between them. The CDR3 length is 13 residues. Germline-derived CDR1 and CDR2 are SGHRS and YFSETQ. In DNA form, the CDR3 reads TGCGCCAGCGCGAGACAGGTTACAGATACGCAGTATTTT. Translation gives CASARQVTDTQYF.

The rearrangement joins TRBV19 to TRBJ1-1; D may be TRBD1 (5 bases). The V end was cut by 8 bases, the J end by 3 bases, with 16 bases between. This CDR3 contains 14 residues. Germline loops: CDR1 LNHDA, CDR2 SQIVND (reference sequence). The CDR3, as DNA: TGTGCCAGTGACTCCGGGGCCTTCTACACTGAAGCTTTCTTT. This translates into CASDSGAFYTEAFF.

The J gene is TRBJ2-1, the V gene TRBV6-5, with 11 bases identical to TRBD1. After removal of 6 bases from V and 2 bases from J, the junction contained 3 bases not matched to a gene. The germline CDR1 and CDR2 sequences are MNHEY and SVGAGI. The CDR3 has 15 residues. CDR3 DNA sequence: TGTGCCAGCAGACGGGGACAGGGGGCCTACAATGAGCAGTTCTTC. This gives the protein CASRRGQGAYNEQFF.